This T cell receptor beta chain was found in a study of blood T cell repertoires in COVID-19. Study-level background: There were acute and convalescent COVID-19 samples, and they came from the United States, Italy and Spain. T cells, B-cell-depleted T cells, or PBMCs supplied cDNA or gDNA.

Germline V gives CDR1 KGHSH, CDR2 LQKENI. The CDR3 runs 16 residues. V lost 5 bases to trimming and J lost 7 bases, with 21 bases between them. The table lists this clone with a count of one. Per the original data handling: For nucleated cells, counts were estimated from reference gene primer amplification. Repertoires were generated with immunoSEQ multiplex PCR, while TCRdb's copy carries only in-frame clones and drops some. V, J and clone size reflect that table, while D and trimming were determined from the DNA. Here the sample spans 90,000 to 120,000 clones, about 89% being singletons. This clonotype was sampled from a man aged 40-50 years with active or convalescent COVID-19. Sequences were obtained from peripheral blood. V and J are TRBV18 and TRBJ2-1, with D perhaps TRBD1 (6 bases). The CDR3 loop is CASSNRSGANPNEQFF. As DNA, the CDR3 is TGTGCCAGCTCAAACAGGTCAGGGGCCAATCCTAATGAGCAGTTCTTC.